These 13 T cell receptor beta chains were sequenced from one sample in a study of regulatory T cells in long-lasting Graves disease. Building the TCR beta libraries relied on iRepertoire HTBI primers, and CDR3 regions underwent Arm-PCR. MiXCR, applied by TCRdb to the multiplex PCR reads, yields one record per CDR3 protein. The profile shows under 450,000 distinct CDR3 sequences, less than 30% of them singletons. Noted time point: persistent/refractory GD, antithyroid drugs over 5 years with positive TRAb. Construction of the TCR library relied on RNA isolated from PBMCs. Specimen: peripheral blood mononuclear cells (PBMCs), collected when the disease was refractory, from a patient treated with antithyroid drugs. Receptors were obtained from a middle-aged woman with Graves disease.

Only a few counts were recorded for this clonotype. The CDR3 sequence: CSARVHRIQETQYF. CDR3 in DNA: TGCAGTGCTAGAGTGCACAGAATACAAGAGACCCAGTACTTC. This chain uses TRBV20-1 with TRBJ2-5, with D hard to call. V was pared by 1 base and J by 2 bases, with 11 bases between. This CDR3 has 14 amino acids. CDR1 and CDR2 from the germline V gene are DFQATT and SNEGSKA (reference sequence).

This clonotype was picked up many times. CDR3 loop: CASGSAASYNEQFF. CDR3 nucleotides: TGTGCCAGCGGGTCAGCGGCCTCCTACAATGAGCAGTTCTTC. The chain employs TRBV2 and TRBJ2-1; D possibly corresponds to TRBD2 (5 bases). Germline CDR1 SNHLY, CDR2 FYNNEI. This CDR3 is 14 amino acids long. V lost 8 bases and J lost 0, with 11 bases in between. Supplemented by reference TRBV2 and TRBJ2-1, the full variable domain reads EPEVTQTPSHQVTQMGQEVILRCVPISNHLYFYWYRQILGQKVEFLVSFYNNEISEKSEIFDDQFSVERPDGSNFTLKIRSTKLEDSAMYFCASGSAASYNEQFFGPGTRLTVL.

This clonotype was recorded many times. The DNA is omitted, as the CDR3 cannot be located on it reliably, and the CDR3 follows TCRdb's listing. The J gene is TRBJ2-5, the V gene TRBV28; the tabulated D call, TRBD2, remains unverified against the DNA. Germline V gene sequence: CDR1 MDHEN, CDR2 SYDVKM. Counting both end residues, the CDR3 totals 17 amino acids. The CDR3 loop reads CASSFAEGSGIQETQCF.

This clonotype was seen more than once but under ten times. The chain carries TRBV4-1 and TRBJ2-2; D possibly uses TRBD1 or TRBD2 (5 bases each). Trimming left V 5 bases short and J 0 bases short, with 13 bases between. Looked up from germline, CDR1 is MGHRA and CDR2 is YSYEKL. The CDR3 consists of 16 residues. The CDR3 DNA sequence: TGCGCCAGCAGCGGGCTAGGGACCCCGAACACCGGGGAGCTGTTTTTT. Amino acids: CASSGLGTPNTGELFF.

The V and J genes are TRBV6-2 or TRBV6-3 and TRBJ1-2, with D unresolved. Trimming took 3 bases from V and 8 from J, leaving 10 bases between them. Germline CDR1 is MNHEY and CDR2 is SVGEGT. There are 12 residues in the CDR3. Here the CDR3 DNA reads TGTGCCAGCAGTTATCCCCACACCGGCTACACCTTC. This translates into CASSYPHTGYTF.

The chain's CDR3 is CASSQDGTEAFF. CDR3 in DNA: TGTGCCAGCAGCCAAGATGGCACTGAAGCTTTCTTT. The rearrangement joins TRBV3-1 to TRBJ1-1; D not certain. Germline-derived CDR1 and CDR2 are LGHDT and YNNKEL (reference sequence). V lost 0 bases and J 4 bases, leaving 3 bases between the germline ends. The CDR3 covers 12 residues.

About this clonotype: As the CDR3 is not closed by the conserved phenylalanine or tryptophan, this likely results from a read error. The limits of the CDR3 on the DNA are not certain, so only TCRdb's listed CDR3 is given. The chain combines TRBV6-1 with TRBJ1-5; whether TRBD1, the table's D call, matches the DNA was not checked. Germline-derived CDR1 and CDR2 are MNHNS and SASEGT. The CDR3 numbers 15 amino acids, ends counted. CDR3 sequence: CASKADRGPTQPQLS.

This clonotype appeared many times. The germline gene is not matched at one end of the junction; a read error may be the cause. The chain is built from TRBV3-1 and TRBJ2-4, with D tentatively TRBD1 or TRBD2 (5 bases each). Germline V gives CDR1 LGHDT, CDR2 YNNKEL (reference sequence). CDR3 length: 12 residues. The chain's CDR3 is CASSQGGATTHF. CDR3 nucleotides: TGTGCCAGCAGCCAAGGAGGGGCAACGACCCACTTC.

In its sample, this clonotype was seen many times. The chain uses TRBV6-2 or TRBV6-3 and TRBJ2-4, with 7 positions matching TRBD2. V lost 2 bases to trimming and J lost 6 bases; unmatched junction nucleotides: 4. CDR3 length: 14 amino acids. Germline CDR1 is MNHEY and CDR2 is SVGEGT. CDR3 residues: CASSYSGMGNIQYF. CDR3 sequence (DNA): TGTGCCAGCAGTTACAGCGGGATGGGAAACATTCAGTACTTC.

This chain connects TRBV28 to TRBJ1-5; D call uncertain. The V end was cut by 5 bases, the J end by 3 bases, with 14 bases between. The CDR3 covers 15 residues. The germline V gene encodes CDR1 MDHEN and CDR2 SYDVKM. The DNA for the CDR3 is TGTGCCAGCAGTCTATTTACAGATTTCAATCAGCCCCAGCATTTT. Residues: CASSLFTDFNQPQHF.

This chain connects TRBV6-2 or TRBV6-3 to TRBJ2-1, with 9 nucleotides matching TRBD2. CDR3 length: 16 amino acids. J gave up 5 bases and V 2 bases, and 7 bases lay outside the gene matches. Germline V gene lookup returns CDR1 MNHEY and CDR2 SVGEGT. For the CDR3, the DNA is TGTGCCAGCAGTTACCCTTGGCTAGCGGGGAACAATGAGCAGTTCTTC. Translating it yields CASSYPWLAGNNEQFF.

This clonotype was picked up many times. As DNA, the CDR3 is TGTGCCAGCAGTTCAGTCGGAGACACGTGCACAGATACGCAGTATTTT. Translation gives CASSSVGDTCTDTQYF. This chain connects TRBV28 to TRBJ2-3; D is unresolved. V was clipped by 4 bases and J by 1 base, with 15 bases between them. CDR3 length equals 16 residues. The germline gives CDR1 MDHEN, CDR2 SYDVKM.

The gene calls are TRBV28 and TRBJ1-5; possibly TRBD1 for D (5 bases). CDR1 MDHEN and CDR2 SYDVKM come from the germline V gene. This CDR3 has 14 amino acids. Trimming shortened V by 6 bases and J by 6 bases, and 15 bases separated the two germline ends. For the CDR3, the DNA is TGTGCCAGCAGCCCCGGACATTGGACTCAGCCCCAGCATTTT. It codes for CASSPGHWTQPQHF.